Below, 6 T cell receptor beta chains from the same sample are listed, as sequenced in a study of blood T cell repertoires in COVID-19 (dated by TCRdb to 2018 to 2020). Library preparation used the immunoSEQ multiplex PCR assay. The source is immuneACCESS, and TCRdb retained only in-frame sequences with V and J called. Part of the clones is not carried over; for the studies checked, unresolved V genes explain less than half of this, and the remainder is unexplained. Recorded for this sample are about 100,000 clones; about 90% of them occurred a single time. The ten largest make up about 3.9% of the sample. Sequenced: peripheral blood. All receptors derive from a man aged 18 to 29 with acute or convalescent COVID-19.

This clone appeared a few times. CDR3 region: CASTPKRGFGNEKLFF. DNA of the CDR3: TGTGCCAGTACTCCCAAACGGGGATTTGGTAATGAAAAACTGTTTTTT. The rearrangement links TRBV19 to TRBJ1-4; D unclear. Trimming stripped 7 bases from V and 4 bases from J, with 19 bases between. The CDR3 totals 16 residues. Germline V CDR1 and CDR2: LNHDA, SQIVND (reference sequence).

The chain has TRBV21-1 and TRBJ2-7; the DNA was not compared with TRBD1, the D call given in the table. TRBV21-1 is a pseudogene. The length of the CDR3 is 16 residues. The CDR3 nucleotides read TGTGCCAGCAGCAAAGTTCTGACAGCCGCCCCCTACGAGCAGTACTTC. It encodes CASSKVLTAAPYEQYF.

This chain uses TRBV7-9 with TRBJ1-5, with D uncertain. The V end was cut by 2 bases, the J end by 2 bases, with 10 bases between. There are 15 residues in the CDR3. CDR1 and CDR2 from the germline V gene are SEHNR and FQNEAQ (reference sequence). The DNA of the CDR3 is TGTGCCAGCAGCTTATATGGAAGCGGCAATCAGCCCCAGCATTTT. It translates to CASSLYGSGNQPQHF. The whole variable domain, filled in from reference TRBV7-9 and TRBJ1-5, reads DTGVSQNPRHKITKRGQNVTFRCDPISEHNRLYWYRQTLGQGPEFLTYFQNEAQLEKSRLLSDRFSAERPKGSFSTLEIQRTEQGDSAMYLCASSLYGSGNQPQHFGDGTRLSIL.

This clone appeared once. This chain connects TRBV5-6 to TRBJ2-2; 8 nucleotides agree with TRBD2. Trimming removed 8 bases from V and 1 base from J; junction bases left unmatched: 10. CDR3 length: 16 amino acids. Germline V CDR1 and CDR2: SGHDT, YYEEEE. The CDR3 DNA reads TGTGCCAGTAAGAAAGCGGGAGTTGGGAACACCGGGGAGCTGTTTTTT. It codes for CASKKAGVGNTGELFF.

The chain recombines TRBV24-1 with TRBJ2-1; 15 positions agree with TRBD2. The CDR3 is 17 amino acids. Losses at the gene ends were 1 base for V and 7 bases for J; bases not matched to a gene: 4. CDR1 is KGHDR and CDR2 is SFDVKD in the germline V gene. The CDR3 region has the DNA TGTGCCACCAGTGATTTCGGACTAGCGGGAGGGTCAAATGAGCAGTTCTTC. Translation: CATSDFGLAGGSNEQFF.

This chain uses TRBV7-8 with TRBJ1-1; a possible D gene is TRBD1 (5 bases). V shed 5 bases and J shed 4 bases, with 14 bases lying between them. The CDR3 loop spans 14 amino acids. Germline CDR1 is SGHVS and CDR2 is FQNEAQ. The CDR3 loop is CASSPPGRATEAFF. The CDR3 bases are TGTGCCAGCAGCCCTCCAGGCAGGGCCACTGAAGCTTTCTTT. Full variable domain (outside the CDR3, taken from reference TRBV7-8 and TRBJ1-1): GAGVSQSPRYKVAKRGQDVALRCDPISGHVSLFWYQQALGQGPEFLTYFQNEAQLDKSGLPSDRFFAERPEGSVSTLKIQRTQQEDSAVYLCASSPPGRATEAFFGQGTRLTVV.